The next 10 T cell receptor beta chains were all read from a single sample in a study of blood T cell repertoires in COVID-19. Profiling relied on immunoSEQ multiplex PCR, and the TCRdb table lists in-frame clones only, not all of them. The sample shows 490,000 or so clones, about 85% of them seen only once. Sequencing was performed on PBMCs or T cells enriched from blood (not recorded which). These receptors originate from an older woman who had recovered from COVID-19.

J is TRBJ1-1 and V is TRBV6-5; D might be TRBD1 (6 bases). The length of the CDR3 is 15 residues. Germline assignment: CDR1 MNHEY and CDR2 SVGAGI. Trimming took 5 bases from V and 3 from J, leaving 16 bases between them. CDR3 amino acids: CASSHTTGRDTEAFF. The CDR3 region has the DNA TGTGCCAGCAGTCATACTACAGGGAGAGACACTGAAGCTTTCTTT.

This clone appeared many times. For the CDR3, the DNA is TGTGCCAGCAGTTACTCTAGCGGGGGGGCGAGTGAGCAGTTCTTC. Its translation: CASSYSSGGASEQFF. The chain joins TRBV6-5 to TRBJ2-1, with 11 bases aligning to TRBD2. Trimming removed 0 bases from V and 9 bases from J; junction bases left unmatched: 4. The CDR3 loop spans 15 amino acids. Germline lookup yields CDR1 MNHEY and CDR2 SVGAGI.

V is TRBV21-1 and J is TRBJ1-5; TRBD1 is taken as the D call from the table, unchecked against the DNA. TRBV21-1 is given as a pseudogene. CDR3 length equals 15 residues. CDR3 sequence (DNA): TGTGCCAGCAGCAAAGGACAGGACAATAATCAGCCCCAGCATTTT. This encodes CASSKGQDNNQPQHF.

V gene TRBV7-2 combines with J gene TRBJ2-7; 10 bases map to TRBD1. Germline V CDR1 and CDR2: SGHTA, FQGNSA. V gave up 3 bases and J gave up 5 bases; unmatched junction bases: 4. The CDR3 length is 14 residues. DNA of the CDR3: TGTGCCAGCAGCTTCGGACAGGGGGAGGACGAGCAGTACGTC. Encoded protein: CASSFGQGEDEQYV.

The chain has TRBV10-3 and TRBJ2-1, with 8 positions matching TRBD2. The germline CDR1 and CDR2 sequences are ENHRY and SYGVKD. The CDR3 runs 13 residues. After removal of 10 bases from V and 7 bases from J, the junction contained 9 bases not matched to a gene. The CDR3 protein is CATTAGGGNEQFF. In DNA form, the CDR3 reads TGTGCCACGACGGCGGGGGGCGGGAATGAGCAGTTCTTC.

The V and J genes are TRBV24-1 and TRBJ1-2, with TRBD1 as a possible D gene (5 bases). Trimming removed 1 base at V and 4 bases at J, with 15 bases between. CDR1 is KGHDR and CDR2 is SFDVKD in the germline V gene. The CDR3 extends over 16 amino acids. CDR3 sequence (DNA): TGTGCCACCAGTGATTTATGGAGGGGTCCCTCCTATGGCTACACCTTC. Translating gives CATSDLWRGPSYGYTF.

The chain joins TRBV15 to TRBJ2-7, with TRBD1 matching 8 bases. Germline-derived CDR1 and CDR2 are LNHNV and YYDKDF (reference sequence). Losses at the gene ends were 3 bases for V and 3 bases for J; bases not matched to a gene: 4. The CDR3 has 14 amino acids. This CDR3 reads CATSSIGQGYEQYF. The CDR3 bases are TGTGCCACCAGCAGCATAGGACAGGGCTACGAGCAGTACTTC.

The CDR3 region has the DNA TGTGCCAGCAGTGAGGACAGGGACACCGGGGAGCTGTTTTTT. Translating gives CASSEDRDTGELFF. The chain joins TRBV6-4 to TRBJ2-2, with TRBD1 matching over 8 bases. The CDR3 covers 14 residues. The V and J ends lost 3 bases and 3 bases, in that order; junction bases with no gene match: 0. In germline, CDR1 is MRHNA, CDR2 SNTAGT.

The chain is built from TRBV4-1 and TRBJ2-2; a possible D gene is TRBD2 (5 bases). This CDR3 spans 15 amino acids. V lost 1 base to trimming and J lost 1 base, with 7 bases between them. The germline CDR1 and CDR2 sequences are MGHRA and YSYEKL. CDR3 residues: CASSQVGVNTGELFF. For the CDR3, the DNA is TGCGCCAGCAGCCAAGTCGGGGTGAACACCGGGGAGCTGTTTTTT.

CDR3 protein: CASSLGAMGAEAFF. CDR3 sequence (DNA): TGCGCCAGCAGCTTGGGGGCCATGGGCGCTGAAGCTTTCTTT. The rearrangement links TRBV5-1 to TRBJ1-1; D is unclear. Trimming took off 0 bases at V and 6 bases at J, with 12 bases between the two ends. This CDR3 is built from 14 residues. Per the germline V gene, CDR1 is SGHRS and CDR2 is YFSETQ.